This TCR beta chain was observed in a study of OX40 agonist ivuxolimab in advanced cancers. Across the study: Under the entry rules, prior anti-PD-1, anti-PD-L1 or anti-CTLA-4 therapy was allowed, and approximately 36% had some.

Only in-frame clones appear in the TCRdb table, and some are missing; sequencing was by immunoSEQ multiplex PCR. The sample lists about 73,000 clones; 75% to 95% were seen once. The ends were cut back, 6 bases at V and 1 base at J, with 16 bases in the middle. CDR3 length equals 16 residues. Germline values: CDR1 MDHEN, CDR2 SYDVKM. This TCR was sampled from an adult with an advanced solid tumor such as melanoma, head and neck, liver or kidney cancer. The chain carries TRBV28 and TRBJ1-5, with D uncertain. The source was CD4+ or CD8+ T cells sorted from blood, collected in a trial of the OX40 agonist ivuxolimab. DNA of the CDR3: TGTGCCAGCAGGGTAGGGTCAAGGTTGAGCAATCAGCCCCAGCATTTT. Translated: CASRVGSRLSNQPQHF.